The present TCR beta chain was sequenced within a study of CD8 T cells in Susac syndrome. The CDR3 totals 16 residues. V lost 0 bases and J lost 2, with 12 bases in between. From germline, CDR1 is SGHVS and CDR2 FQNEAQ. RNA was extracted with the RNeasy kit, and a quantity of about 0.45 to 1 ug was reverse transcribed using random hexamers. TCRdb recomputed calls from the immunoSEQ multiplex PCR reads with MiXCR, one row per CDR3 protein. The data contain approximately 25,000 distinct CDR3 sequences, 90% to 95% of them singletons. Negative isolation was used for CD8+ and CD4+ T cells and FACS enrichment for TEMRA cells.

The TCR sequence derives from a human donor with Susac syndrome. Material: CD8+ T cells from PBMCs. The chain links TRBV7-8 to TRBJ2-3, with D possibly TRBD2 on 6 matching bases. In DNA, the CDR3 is TGTGCCAGCAGCTTAGCGGAGGGCGGAACCACAGATACGCAGTATTTT. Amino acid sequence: CASSLAEGGTTDTQYF.